This T cell receptor (beta chain) was sequenced in a study of vaccination effects on CD4 cells after COVID-19. A note on this clone: Its antigen is not identified.

The CDR3 sequence is 15 residues long. Per the germline V gene, CDR1 is MNHNS and CDR2 is SASEGT. The V end lost 3 bases, the J end lost 0 bases, and 10 bases lay between the germline ends. Profiled with immunoSEQ multiplex PCR; TCRdb holds only in-frame clones, not every one. The sample lists tens of thousands of clones; 73% were seen once. CD4+ T cells specific for antigen were expanded with viral peptide pools by the ViraFEST assay before sequencing. Culturing for about 10 days preceded CD4+ T cell isolation. Nucleocapsid antibodies stayed negative before and after vaccination, showing no earlier SARS-CoV-2 infection. Roughly 1.9 million PBMC were placed in each well, which was supplemented with 10 IU/ml IL-2 and approximately 10 ug/ml peptides.

This sequence joins TRBV6-1 and TRBJ2-3, with D possibly TRBD1 on 6 matching bases. The sequences come from CD4+ T cells from PBMCs cultured with SARS-CoV-2 spike peptides, collected before COVID-19 vaccination. This TCR derives from a human donor who received a COVID-19 vaccine. DNA for the CDR3: TGTGCCAGCAGTGACCGGACAGCTAGCACAGATACGCAGTATTTT. Encoded protein: CASSDRTASTDTQYF.